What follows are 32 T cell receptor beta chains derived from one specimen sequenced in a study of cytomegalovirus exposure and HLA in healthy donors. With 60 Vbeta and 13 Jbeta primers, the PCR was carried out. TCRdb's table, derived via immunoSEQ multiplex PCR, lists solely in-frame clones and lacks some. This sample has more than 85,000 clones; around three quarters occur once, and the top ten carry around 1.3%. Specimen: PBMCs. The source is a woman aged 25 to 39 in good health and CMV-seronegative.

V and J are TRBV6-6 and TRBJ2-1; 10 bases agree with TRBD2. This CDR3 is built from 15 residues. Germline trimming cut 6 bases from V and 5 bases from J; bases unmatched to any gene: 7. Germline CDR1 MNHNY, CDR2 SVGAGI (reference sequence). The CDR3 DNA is TGTGCCAGCAGCCAGCTAGCGGGAGCGGACAATGAGCAGTTCTTC. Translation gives CASSQLAGADNEQFF.

For the CDR3, the DNA is TGTGCCAGCATGGCCGGCAGGGTGGCTCAGCCCCAGCATTTT. Protein sequence: CASMAGRVAQPQHF. The V call is TRBV28, the J call TRBJ1-5; D possibly corresponds to TRBD1 (5 bases). CDR3 size: 14 residues. Germline CDR1 MDHEN, CDR2 SYDVKM. Trimming took 7 bases from V and 6 from J, leaving 16 bases between them. Full variable domain (rest looked up from reference TRBV28 and TRBJ1-5): DVKVTQSSRYLVKRTGEKVFLECVQDMDHENMFWYRQDPGLGLRLIYFSYDVKMKEKGDIPEGYSVSREKKERFSLILESASTNQTSMYLCASMAGRVAQPQHFGDGTRLSIL.

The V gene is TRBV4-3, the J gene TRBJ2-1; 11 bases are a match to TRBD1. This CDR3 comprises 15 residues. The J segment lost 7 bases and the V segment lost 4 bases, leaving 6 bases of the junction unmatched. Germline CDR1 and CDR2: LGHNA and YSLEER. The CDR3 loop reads CASSPGGTGGNEQFF. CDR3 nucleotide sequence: TGCGCCAGCAGCCCAGGGGGGACAGGGGGGAATGAGCAGTTCTTC.

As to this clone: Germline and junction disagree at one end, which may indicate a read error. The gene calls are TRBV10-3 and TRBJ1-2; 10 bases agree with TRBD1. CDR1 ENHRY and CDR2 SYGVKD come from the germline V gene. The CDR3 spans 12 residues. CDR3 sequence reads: CAISEDRGPSSF. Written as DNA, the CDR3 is TGTGCCATCAGTGAGGACAGGGGGCCTTCGAGCTTC.

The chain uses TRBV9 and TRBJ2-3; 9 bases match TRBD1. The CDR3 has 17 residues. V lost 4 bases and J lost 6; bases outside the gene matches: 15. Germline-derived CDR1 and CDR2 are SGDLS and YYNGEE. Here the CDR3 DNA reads TGTGCCAGCAGCCAAATAACCGGGACAGGGCGGTCCGATACGCAGTATTTT. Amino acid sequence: CASSQITGTGRSDTQYF.

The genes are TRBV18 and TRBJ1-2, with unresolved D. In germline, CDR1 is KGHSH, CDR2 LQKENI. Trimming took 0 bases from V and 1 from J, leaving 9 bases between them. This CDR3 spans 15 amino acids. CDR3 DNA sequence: TGTGCCAGCTCACCACCGAACATCATTAACTATGGCTACACCTTC. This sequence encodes CASSPPNIINYGYTF.

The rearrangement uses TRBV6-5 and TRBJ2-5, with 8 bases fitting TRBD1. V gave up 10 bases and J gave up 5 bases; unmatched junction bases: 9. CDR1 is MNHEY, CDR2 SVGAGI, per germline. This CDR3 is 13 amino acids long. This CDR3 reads CATAGTGGETQYF. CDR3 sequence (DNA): TGTGCCACCGCCGGGACAGGCGGCGAGACCCAGTACTTC.

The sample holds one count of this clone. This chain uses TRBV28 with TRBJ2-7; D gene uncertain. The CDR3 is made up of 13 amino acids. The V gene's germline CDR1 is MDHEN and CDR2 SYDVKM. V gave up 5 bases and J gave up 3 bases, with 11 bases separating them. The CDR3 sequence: CASSPGGFYEQYF. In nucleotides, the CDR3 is TGTGCCAGCAGTCCCGGCGGCTTCTACGAGCAGTACTTC. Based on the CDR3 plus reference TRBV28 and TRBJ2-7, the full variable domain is DVKVTQSSRYLVKRTGEKVFLECVQDMDHENMFWYRQDPGLGLRLIYFSYDVKMKEKGDIPEGYSVSREKKERFSLILESASTNQTSMYLCASSPGGFYEQYFGPGTRLTVT.

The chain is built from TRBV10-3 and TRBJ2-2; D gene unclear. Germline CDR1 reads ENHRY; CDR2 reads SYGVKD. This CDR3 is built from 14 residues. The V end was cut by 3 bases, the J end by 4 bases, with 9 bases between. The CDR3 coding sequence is TGTGCCATCAGTGAAGAAGCTGGCACCGGGGAGCTGTTTTTT. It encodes CAISEEAGTGELFF.

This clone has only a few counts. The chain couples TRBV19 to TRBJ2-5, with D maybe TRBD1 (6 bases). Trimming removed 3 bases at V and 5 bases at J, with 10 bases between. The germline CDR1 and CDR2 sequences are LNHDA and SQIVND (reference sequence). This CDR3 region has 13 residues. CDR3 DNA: TGTGCCAGTAGTATTGGACAGACGGAGACCCAGTACTTC. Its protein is CASSIGQTETQYF.

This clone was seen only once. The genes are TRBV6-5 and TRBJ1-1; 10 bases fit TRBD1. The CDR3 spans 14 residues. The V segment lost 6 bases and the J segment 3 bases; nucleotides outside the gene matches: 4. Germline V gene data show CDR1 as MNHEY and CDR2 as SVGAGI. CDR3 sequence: CASRPGQGHTEAFF. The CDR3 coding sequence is TGTGCCAGCAGGCCGGGACAGGGGCACACTGAAGCTTTCTTT.

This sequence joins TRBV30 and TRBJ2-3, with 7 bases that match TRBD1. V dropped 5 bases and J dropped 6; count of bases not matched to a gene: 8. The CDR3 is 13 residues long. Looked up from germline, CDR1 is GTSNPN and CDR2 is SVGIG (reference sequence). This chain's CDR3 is CAWGQAARDTQYF. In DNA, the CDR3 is TGTGCCTGGGGACAGGCGGCTCGGGATACGCAGTATTTT.

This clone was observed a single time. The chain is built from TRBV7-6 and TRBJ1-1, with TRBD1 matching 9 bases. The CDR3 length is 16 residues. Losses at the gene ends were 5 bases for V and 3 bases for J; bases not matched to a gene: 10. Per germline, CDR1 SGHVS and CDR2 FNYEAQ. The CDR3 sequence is CASSPPGTGFDTEAFF. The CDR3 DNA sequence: TGTGCCAGCAGCCCTCCCGGGACAGGGTTTGACACTGAAGCTTTCTTT.

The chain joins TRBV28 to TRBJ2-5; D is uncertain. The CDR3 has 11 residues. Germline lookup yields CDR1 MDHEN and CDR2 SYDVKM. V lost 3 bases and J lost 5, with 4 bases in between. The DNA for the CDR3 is TGTGCCAGCAGTTTCGGGGAGACCCAGTACTTC. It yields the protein CASSFGETQYF.

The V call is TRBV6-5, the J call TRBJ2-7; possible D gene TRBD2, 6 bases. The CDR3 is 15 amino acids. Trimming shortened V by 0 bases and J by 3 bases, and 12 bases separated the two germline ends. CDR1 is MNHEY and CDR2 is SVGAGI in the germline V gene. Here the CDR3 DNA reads TGTGCCAGCAGTTACTCGCGGGGTGGGGGCTACGAGCAGTACTTC. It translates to CASSYSRGGGYEQYF.

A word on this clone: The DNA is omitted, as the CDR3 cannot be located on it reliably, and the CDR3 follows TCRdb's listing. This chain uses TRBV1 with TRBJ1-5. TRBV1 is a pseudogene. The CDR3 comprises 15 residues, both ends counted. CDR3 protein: CTSSGVGEGNQPQHF.

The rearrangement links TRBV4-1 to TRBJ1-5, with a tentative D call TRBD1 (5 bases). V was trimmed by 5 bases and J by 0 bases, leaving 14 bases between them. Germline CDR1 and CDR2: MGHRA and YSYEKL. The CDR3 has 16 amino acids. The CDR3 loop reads CASSVTGPYSNQPQHF. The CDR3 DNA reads TGCGCCAGCAGCGTAACAGGCCCGTATAGCAATCAGCCCCAGCATTTT.

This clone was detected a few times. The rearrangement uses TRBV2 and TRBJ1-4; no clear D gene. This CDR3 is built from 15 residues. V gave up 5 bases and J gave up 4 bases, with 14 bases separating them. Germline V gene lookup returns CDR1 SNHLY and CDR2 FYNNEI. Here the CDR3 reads CASSPPGLINEKLFF. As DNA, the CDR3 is TGTGCCAGCAGTCCCCCAGGCCTGATTAATGAAAAACTGTTTTTT.

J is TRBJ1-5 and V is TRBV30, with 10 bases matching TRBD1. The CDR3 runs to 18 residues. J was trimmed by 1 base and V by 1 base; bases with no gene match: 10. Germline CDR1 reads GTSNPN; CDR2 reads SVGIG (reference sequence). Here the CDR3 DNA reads TGTGCCTGGAGTGGACATACGAGGACAGGGGGAAGCAATCAGCCCCAGCATTTT. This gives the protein CAWSGHTRTGGSNQPQHF.

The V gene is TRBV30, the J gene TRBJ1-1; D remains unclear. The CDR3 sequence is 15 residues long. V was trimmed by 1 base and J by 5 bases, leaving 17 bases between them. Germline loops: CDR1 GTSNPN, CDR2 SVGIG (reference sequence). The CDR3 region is CAWSATPGGMTEAFF. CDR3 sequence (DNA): TGTGCCTGGAGTGCTACCCCGGGAGGGATGACTGAAGCTTTCTTT.

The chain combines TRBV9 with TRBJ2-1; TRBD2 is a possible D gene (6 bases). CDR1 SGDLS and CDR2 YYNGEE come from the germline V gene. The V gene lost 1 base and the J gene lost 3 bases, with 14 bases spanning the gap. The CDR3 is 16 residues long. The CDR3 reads CASSVSETSNYNEQFF. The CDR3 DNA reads TGTGCCAGCAGCGTATCCGAGACTAGTAACTACAATGAGCAGTTCTTC.

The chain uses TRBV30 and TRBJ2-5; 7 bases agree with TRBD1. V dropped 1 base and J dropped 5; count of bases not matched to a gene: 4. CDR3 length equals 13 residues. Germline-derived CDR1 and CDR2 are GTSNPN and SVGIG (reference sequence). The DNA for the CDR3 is TGTGCCTGGAGTGGGACAGGATTCGAGACCCAGTACTTC. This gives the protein CAWSGTGFETQYF.

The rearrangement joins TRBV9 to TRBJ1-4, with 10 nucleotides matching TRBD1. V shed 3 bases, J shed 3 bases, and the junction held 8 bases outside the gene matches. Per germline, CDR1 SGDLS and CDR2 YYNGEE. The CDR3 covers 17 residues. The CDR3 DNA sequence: TGTGCCAGCAGCGCCCGACAGGGGGCGAAGTCTAATGAAAAACTGTTTTTT. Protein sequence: CASSARQGAKSNEKLFF.

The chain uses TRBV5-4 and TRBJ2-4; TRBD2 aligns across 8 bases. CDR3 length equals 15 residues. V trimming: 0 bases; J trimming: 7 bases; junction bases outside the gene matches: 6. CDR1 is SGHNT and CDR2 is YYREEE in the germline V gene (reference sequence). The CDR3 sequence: CASSLAGGPRNIQYF. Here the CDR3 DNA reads TGTGCCAGCAGCTTGGCGGGAGGGCCGCGGAACATTCAGTACTTC.

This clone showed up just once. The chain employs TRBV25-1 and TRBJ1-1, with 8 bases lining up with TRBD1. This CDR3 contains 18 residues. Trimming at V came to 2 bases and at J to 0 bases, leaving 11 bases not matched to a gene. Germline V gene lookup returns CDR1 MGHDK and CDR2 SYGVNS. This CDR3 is CASSEDSGTGLMNTEAFF. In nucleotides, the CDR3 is TGTGCCAGCAGTGAAGACTCCGGGACAGGCCTAATGAACACTGAAGCTTTCTTT.

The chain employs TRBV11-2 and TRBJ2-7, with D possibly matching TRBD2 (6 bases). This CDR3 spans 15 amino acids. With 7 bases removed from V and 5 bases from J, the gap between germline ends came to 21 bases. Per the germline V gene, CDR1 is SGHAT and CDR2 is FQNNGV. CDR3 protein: CASMRGRDPLHEQYF. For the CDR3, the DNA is TGTGCCAGCATGCGGGGACGGGATCCCCTCCACGAGCAGTACTTC.

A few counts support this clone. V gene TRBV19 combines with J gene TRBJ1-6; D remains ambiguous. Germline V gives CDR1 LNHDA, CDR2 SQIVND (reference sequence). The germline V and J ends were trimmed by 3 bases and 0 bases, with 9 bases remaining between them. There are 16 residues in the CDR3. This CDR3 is CASSMAFGSYNSPLHF. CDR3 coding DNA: TGTGCCAGTAGTATGGCCTTTGGCTCCTATAATTCACCCCTCCACTTT. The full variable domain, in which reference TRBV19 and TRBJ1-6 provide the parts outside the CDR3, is DGGITQSPKYLFRKEGQNVTLSCEQNLNHDAMYWYRQDPGQGLRLIYYSQIVNDFQKGDIAEGYSVSREKKESFPLTVTSAQKNPTAFYLCASSMAFGSYNSPLHFGNGTRLTVT.

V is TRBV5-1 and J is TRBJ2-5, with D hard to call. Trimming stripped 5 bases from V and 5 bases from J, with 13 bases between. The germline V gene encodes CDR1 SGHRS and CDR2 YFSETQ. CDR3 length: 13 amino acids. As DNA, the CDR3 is TGCGCCAGCAGTCTAGGCGTTGAGGAGACCCAGTACTTC. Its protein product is CASSLGVEETQYF.

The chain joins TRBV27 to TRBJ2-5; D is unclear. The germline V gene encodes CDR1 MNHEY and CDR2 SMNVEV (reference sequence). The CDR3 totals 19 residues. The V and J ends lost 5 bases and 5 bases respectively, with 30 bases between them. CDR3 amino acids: CASSKTYPPTPSAQETQYF. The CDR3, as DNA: TGTGCCAGCAGTAAGACATACCCCCCCACCCCGTCTGCTCAGGAGACCCAGTACTTC.

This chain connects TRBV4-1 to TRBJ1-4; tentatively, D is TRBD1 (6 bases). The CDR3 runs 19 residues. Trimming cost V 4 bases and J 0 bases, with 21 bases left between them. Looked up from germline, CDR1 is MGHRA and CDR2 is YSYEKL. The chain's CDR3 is CASSLGTTWSRTTNEKLFF. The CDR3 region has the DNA TGCGCCAGCAGCCTCGGGACAACCTGGTCAAGGACAACTAATGAAAAACTGTTTTTT.

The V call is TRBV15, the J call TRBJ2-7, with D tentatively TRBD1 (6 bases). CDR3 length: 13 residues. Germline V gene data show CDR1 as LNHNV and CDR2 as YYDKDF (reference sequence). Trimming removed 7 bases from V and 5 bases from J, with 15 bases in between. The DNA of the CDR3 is TGTGCCACCAACAGGGTGAACGAGGACGAGCAGTACTTC. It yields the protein CATNRVNEDEQYF. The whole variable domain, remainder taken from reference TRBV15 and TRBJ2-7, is DAMVIQNPRYQVTQFGKPVTLSCSQTLNHNVMYWYQQKSSQAPKLLFHYYDKDFNNEADTPDNFQSRRPNTSFCFLDIRSPGLGDTAMYLCATNRVNEDEQYFGPGTRLTVT.

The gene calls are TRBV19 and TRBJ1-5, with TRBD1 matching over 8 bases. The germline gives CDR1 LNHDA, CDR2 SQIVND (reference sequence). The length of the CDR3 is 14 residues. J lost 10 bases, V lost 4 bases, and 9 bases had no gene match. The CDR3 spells CASSRRQGPSPQHF. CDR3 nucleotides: TGTGCCAGTAGTAGAAGACAGGGGCCGTCTCCCCAGCATTTT.